This TCR beta chain appears in the sequencing data of a study of yellow fever vaccine responses in identical twins. General observations from the study: Twins' T cell vaccine responses reportedly looked partly convergent, partly personalized.

Concerning this clonotype itself: Its matching antigen is unknown.

TCRdb re-derived calls from the RT-PCR reads in MiXCR, one entry per CDR3 protein. The sample holds 1,200 or so distinct CDR3 sequences, 80% to 90% seen once. The sequence came from a female donor who received the yellow fever vaccine. Material: T cells from blood (PBMCs), unsorted or a sorted subset (not recorded which), obtained before or after yellow fever vaccination (not recorded which).

The CDR3 protein is CASSPSGLINSPLHF. CDR3 DNA: TGCGCCAGCAGTCCGTCCGGACTGATTAATTCACCCCTCCACTTT. The chain couples TRBV23-1 to TRBJ1-6; unclear D gene. TRBV23-1 is annotated as an ORF whose role is uncertain. The V end lost 4 bases, the J end lost 6 bases, and 13 bases lay between the germline ends. This CDR3 comprises 15 residues.